A single sample gave rise to the 23 T cell receptor beta chains below, sequenced in a study of CD4 T cells in relation to SARS-CoV-2 and coronaviruses. Assay: immunoSEQ multiplex PCR; the TCRdb copy retains only in-frame clones and omits some. The repertoire includes around 26,000 clones, around 80% of them detected once, and less than 25% sits in the top ten. CD4+ T cells from unexposed donors were obtained before the COVID-19 pandemic (2011-2018). After roughly ten days of culture, CD4+ T cells were isolated. For these TCRs, the target antigens are not known. Specimen: CD4+ T cells from PBMCs, cultured in vitro. The receptors come from a human donor in good health.

The chain combines TRBV5-4 with TRBJ2-5, with 9 bases matching TRBD1. Germline lookup yields CDR1 SGHNT and CDR2 YYREEE (reference sequence). The CDR3 is made up of 15 amino acids. Trimming removed 4 bases from V and 4 bases from J; junction bases left unmatched: 8. DNA of the CDR3: TGTGCCAGCAGCCCGCCCGGGACAGGGACAGAGACCCAGTACTTC. Protein sequence: CASSPPGTGTETQYF.

The rearrangement joins TRBV13 to TRBJ2-6; the D is unclear. V lost 4 bases, J lost 0 bases, and 13 bases lay in between. This CDR3 has 17 residues. Germline V lookup: CDR1 PRHDT, CDR2 FYEKMQ (reference sequence). CDR3 sequence (DNA): TGTGCCAGCAGCTACCGGGTCCAAGCCTCTGGGGCCAACGTCCTGACTTTC. Its translation is CASSYRVQASGANVLTF.

The J gene is TRBJ1-2, the V gene TRBV5-4; 7 bases are a match to TRBD1. The CDR3 spans 15 residues. From germline, CDR1 is SGHNT and CDR2 YYREEE (reference sequence). The V segment lost 0 bases and the J segment 2 bases; nucleotides outside the gene matches: 4. CDR3 sequence (DNA): TGTGCCAGCAGCTTGGAACAGGGGAGGAACTATGGCTACACCTTC. Translating it yields CASSLEQGRNYGYTF.

The rearrangement uses TRBV4-3 and TRBJ1-5; TRBD1 is a possible D gene (5 bases). The germline V and J ends were trimmed by 4 bases and 5 bases, with 15 bases remaining between them. Germline CDR1 LGHNA, CDR2 YSLEER. The CDR3 sequence is 15 residues long. The CDR3, as DNA: TGCGCCAGCAGCCTTAGCCGGGACTCTGATCAGCCCCAGCATTTT. Protein sequence: CASSLSRDSDQPQHF.

The J gene is TRBJ2-1, the V gene TRBV4-1, with 7 positions matching TRBD2. Trimming cost V 5 bases and J 8 bases; bases outside gene matches: 18. The CDR3 loop spans 17 amino acids. CDR1 is MGHRA and CDR2 is YSYEKL in the germline V gene. The CDR3 nucleotides are TGCGCCAGCAGCAGTCCCCGGGACTACCCACTACAAGATGAGCAGTTCTTC. Protein product: CASSSPRDYPLQDEQFF.

This rearrangement joins TRBV6-5 to TRBJ2-7; TRBD2 matches at 9 bases. Germline CDR1 is MNHEY and CDR2 is SVGAGI. This CDR3 has 15 amino acids. The junction had 8 bases not matched to a gene; V was cut back by 6 bases and J by 2 bases. DNA of the CDR3: TGTGCCAGCAGCCAACTAGCGGGCGAGACCTACGAGCAGTACTTC. This sequence encodes CASSQLAGETYEQYF.

This clone showed up just a few times. The V call is TRBV2, the J call TRBJ1-2; D unresolved. Germline V gene lookup returns CDR1 SNHLY and CDR2 FYNNEI. This CDR3 has 13 residues. Trimming stripped 7 bases from V and 6 bases from J, with 15 bases between. The CDR3 DNA follows: TGTGCCAGCATTTACAGTAGAGTCGATGGCTACACCTTC. Translated, it gives CASIYSRVDGYTF.

This chain uses TRBV29-1 with TRBJ2-3, with D perhaps assigned TRBD1 or TRBD2 (5 bases each). CDR1 SQVTM and CDR2 ANQGSEA come from the germline V gene. Trimming shortened V by 7 bases and J by 4 bases, and 15 bases separated the two germline ends. This CDR3 is 13 amino acids long. CDR3 sequence (DNA): TGCAGCGCCGGAGGCGTGGGGGCAGATACGCAGTATTTT. Amino acids: CSAGGVGADTQYF.

The chain links TRBV7-9 to TRBJ2-2; 11 bases fit TRBD2. The germline gives CDR1 SEHNR, CDR2 FQNEAQ (reference sequence). V shed 5 bases, J shed 2 bases, and the junction held 10 bases outside the gene matches. This CDR3 has 18 residues. The CDR3 DNA is TGTGCCAGCAGCACCCGGACTAGCGGGCCCACTAACACCGGGGAGCTGTTTTTT. It yields the protein CASSTRTSGPTNTGELFF.

This chain uses TRBV7-9 with TRBJ1-5; D is unresolved. Germline CDR1 and CDR2: SEHNR and FQNEAQ (reference sequence). Between the trimmed V and J ends, which lost 5 bases and 1 base, there was a span of 9 bases. This CDR3 has 14 residues. This chain's CDR3 is CASSLDYSNQPQHF. CDR3 nucleotides: TGTGCCAGCAGCCTGGATTACAGCAATCAGCCCCAGCATTTT.

This chain uses TRBV5-1 with TRBJ2-1; D unresolved. Trimming stripped 4 bases from V and 7 bases from J, with 12 bases between. The CDR3 has 13 amino acids. The germline gives CDR1 SGHRS, CDR2 YFSETQ. DNA of the CDR3: TGCGCCAGCAGCCCCTTCTCGGAAAATGAGCAGTTCTTC. Translated, it gives CASSPFSENEQFF.

J is TRBJ1-1 and V is TRBV7-9; TRBD1 matches 8 bases. The trim removed 2 bases at V and 4 bases at J, leaving 3 bases unmatched. Per the germline V gene, CDR1 is SEHNR and CDR2 is FQNEAQ (reference sequence). This CDR3 region has 14 residues. CDR3 in DNA: TGTGCCAGCAGCTTAAATACAGGGGGCACTGAAGCTTTCTTT. It yields the protein CASSLNTGGTEAFF.

This rearrangement joins TRBV7-2 to TRBJ2-5; D assignment may be TRBD1 or TRBD2 (7 bases each). V lost 3 bases and J lost 5, with 10 bases in between. This CDR3 has 13 amino acids. The germline V gene encodes CDR1 SGHTA and CDR2 FQGNSA. The CDR3 region has the DNA TGTGCCAGCAGCTTCCAGGGGGGGGAGACCCAGTACTTC. Translated, it gives CASSFQGGETQYF.

V is TRBV5-8 and J is TRBJ2-5, with TRBD1 identical over 8 bases. The CDR3 is made up of 14 amino acids. Germline-derived CDR1 and CDR2 are SGHTS and YDEGEE. The V segment lost 4 bases and the J segment 2 bases; nucleotides outside the gene matches: 4. The CDR3 bases are TGTGCCAGCAGCCGTGGACAGGGTCAAGAGACCCAGTACTTC. Its translation is CASSRGQGQETQYF.

The chain combines TRBV2 with TRBJ2-2, with D perhaps TRBD2 (5 bases). Deletions cut 2 bases from V and 6 bases from J, with 10 bases between. This CDR3 is 14 amino acids long. In germline, CDR1 is SNHLY, CDR2 FYNNEI. The CDR3 loop is CASSESSRAGELFF. CDR3 DNA: TGTGCCAGCAGTGAATCATCGAGGGCCGGGGAGCTGTTTTTT.

This chain joins TRBV7-3 and TRBJ2-2, with TRBD1 as a possible D gene (5 bases). Per germline, CDR1 SGHTA and CDR2 FQGTGA. CDR3 length equals 15 residues. Trimming left V 1 base short and J 0 bases short, with 6 bases between. As DNA, the CDR3 is TGTGCCAGCAGCTTAATCAGGGCGAACACCGGGGAGCTGTTTTTT. Protein sequence: CASSLIRANTGELFF. The whole variable domain, filled in from reference TRBV7-3 and TRBJ2-2, reads GAGVSQTPSNKVTEKGKYVELRCDPISGHTALYWYRQSLGQGPEFLIYFQGTGAADDSGLPNDRFFAVRPEGSVSTLKIQRTERGDSAVYLCASSLIRANTGELFFGEGSRLTVL.

V usage is TRBV30 and J usage is TRBJ2-1; tentative D call: TRBD2 (6 bases). Germline loops: CDR1 GTSNPN, CDR2 SVGIG (reference sequence). Trimming cost V 2 bases and J 5 bases, with 13 bases left between them. This CDR3 is built from 14 residues. The CDR3 protein is CAWSRNGLHNEQFF. The CDR3 nucleotides are TGTGCCTGGAGTAGAAATGGACTACACAATGAGCAGTTCTTC.

The rearrangement uses TRBV19 and TRBJ1-6; a weak D match, TRBD1 (6 bases). V gave up 7 bases and J gave up 7 bases, with 17 bases separating them. The CDR3 covers 15 residues. Germline CDR1 and CDR2: LNHDA and SQIVND (reference sequence). Here the CDR3 DNA reads TGTGCCAGTACCCATACAGGGATGAAAAATTCACCCCTCCACTTT. As protein: CASTHTGMKNSPLHF.

This clone was seen a handful of times. The J gene is TRBJ2-3, the V gene TRBV5-8; tentative D call: TRBD2 (7 bases). The CDR3 is made up of 14 amino acids. Germline CDR1 is SGHTS and CDR2 is YDEGEE. V gave up 4 bases and J gave up 4 bases, with 13 bases separating them. CDR3: CASSQGGGADTQYF. DNA of the CDR3: TGTGCCAGCAGCCAGGGAGGGGGGGCAGATACGCAGTATTTT.

The CDR3 protein is CASSLELGDSLRNEQFF. The CDR3 region has the DNA TGTGCCAGCAGCCTGGAACTGGGGGACAGTTTGCGCAATGAGCAGTTCTTC. This chain uses TRBV5-8 with TRBJ2-1; 7 positions agree with TRBD1. Per the germline V gene, CDR1 is SGHTS and CDR2 is YDEGEE. The CDR3 has 17 residues. Unmatched junction bases numbered 16, after V lost 4 bases and J lost 6 bases.

J is TRBJ2-3 and V is TRBV7-2; possible D gene TRBD2, 6 bases. This CDR3 has 16 amino acids. The germline gives CDR1 SGHTA, CDR2 FQGNSA. V was trimmed by 1 base and J by 1 base, leaving 12 bases between them. CDR3 amino acids: CASSLVGDSRTDTQYF. DNA for the CDR3: TGTGCCAGCAGCTTAGTCGGGGACTCCCGCACAGATACGCAGTATTTT.

The V call is TRBV20-1, the J call TRBJ2-7; D is ambiguous. This CDR3 is built from 11 residues. Germline V gene lookup returns CDR1 DFQATT and CDR2 SNEGSKA (reference sequence). V lost 1 base, J lost 2 bases, and 3 bases lay in between. The CDR3, as DNA: TGCAGTGCTAGAGCAGCCTACGAGCAGTACTTC. Protein product: CSARAAYEQYF.

This clone was found a few times. V gene TRBV6-1 combines with J gene TRBJ2-7; the D gene could be TRBD1 or TRBD2 (6 bases each). Germline V gene lookup returns CDR1 MNHNS and CDR2 SASEGT. The V end lost 1 base, the J end lost 3 bases, and 13 bases lay between the germline ends. This CDR3 region has 15 residues. The CDR3 coding sequence is TGTGCCAGCAGTGAAGGGTGGGGGGCCCACTACGAGCAGTACTTC. Protein product: CASSEGWGAHYEQYF.